A selection of T cell receptor beta chains follows, all from one sample in a study of CD8+ T cells in alopecia areata. Data came from immunoSEQ multiplex PCR; TCRdb stores just in-frame clones and leaves some out. The sample has more than 90,000 clones; approximately 60% are singletons. Sequences were derived from CD8+ T cells sorted from blood, sampled at week 4, from a patient treated with tofacitinib. Receptor source: a human donor with alopecia areata. The conserved cysteine and the conserved F or W are not part of the CDR3 here. The D gene is left open where the match is weak. Not every row has a clone size; where given, it reads once, few, many or a size class.

CDR3	V	D	size	J
ASSFTGTGANVLT	TRBV9	-	-	TRBJ2-6
ASSLASITEAF	TRBV7-9	-	-	TRBJ1-1
ASSFGDAKNIQY	TRBV7-9	-	-	TRBJ2-4
ASSVLAGENNEQF	TRBV6-4	TRBD2	few	TRBJ2-1
ASSPGLAGDQF	TRBV19	TRBD2	-	TRBJ2-1
ASSLPSGEFTDTQY	TRBV6-6	TRBD2	-	TRBJ2-3
ASSLGLSYEQY	TRBV27	-	-	TRBJ2-7
ASSVGLADTDTQY	TRBV9	TRBD2	-	TRBJ2-3
ASSVGQGKETQY	TRBV6-5	TRBD1	-	TRBJ2-5
ASSQGTGYEQY	TRBV27	-	-	TRBJ2-7
ASSFPQGALSGNEKLF	TRBV28	TRBD1	few	TRBJ1-4
ASSYGSWETQY	TRBV6-5	-	-	TRBJ2-5
AWRNRDLNYGYT	TRBV30	-	-	TRBJ1-2
SAENNEQF	TRBV29-1	-	-	TRBJ2-1
ASSFTPSGSSNEQF	TRBV5-6	TRBD2	few	TRBJ2-1
ASRDNTEAF	TRBV5-6	-	few	TRBJ1-1
AWSTGTGSYEQY	TRBV30	TRBD1	-	TRBJ2-7
SVEVRANTGELF	TRBV29-1	-	-	TRBJ2-2
ASSLGDNGNEQY	TRBV4-3	-	-	TRBJ2-7
ATSRVRTGGFNEQF	TRBV15	TRBD1	-	TRBJ2-1
ASRGITGELF	TRBV27	-	-	TRBJ2-2
ASSHRQGTPLNEAF	TRBV4-1	TRBD1	once	TRBJ1-1
ASSLEQKETQY	TRBV28	-	few	TRBJ2-5
ASSPGTGDYEQY	TRBV4-1	TRBD1	few	TRBJ2-7
AWSVAGTYSYNEQF	TRBV30	-	-	TRBJ2-1
SVEPSGGARYYNEQF	TRBV29-1	TRBD2	few	TRBJ2-1
ATSGVESVQTQY	TRBV15	-	-	TRBJ2-5
ASSAVYEQY	TRBV25-1	-	few	TRBJ2-7
ASSIGTTYNEQF	TRBV5-6	-	-	TRBJ2-1
ASSPPFWGNTEAF	TRBV18	-	-	TRBJ1-1
ASLSPTNYEQY	TRBV2	-	few	TRBJ2-7
ASSLVDTSGVAQY	TRBV11-2	TRBD2	few	TRBJ2-5
ASSLRVTGANTIY	TRBV5-6	-	-	TRBJ1-3
SVTGTERAFGDYEQY	TRBV29-1	-	-	TRBJ2-7
ASSPRTGPNYGYT	TRBV28	TRBD1	-	TRBJ1-2
ASTLGPAYGYT	TRBV27	-	-	TRBJ1-2
ASSSNGGPSYNEQF	TRBV7-9	-	few	TRBJ2-1
SGGGTATSLEAF	TRBV29-1	TRBD1	-	TRBJ1-1
ASSEGHTVDGYT	TRBV6-5	-	-	TRBJ1-2
ASSLGEAGQDEQY	TRBV7-6	TRBD1	-	TRBJ2-7
SVEGFLDTEAF	TRBV29-1	-	-	TRBJ1-1
ASSPDRIYNSPLH	TRBV7-2	-	-	TRBJ1-6
ATYSIPTDTQY	TRBV27	-	-	TRBJ2-3
SVEARLDSEAYYGYT	TRBV29-1	-	-	TRBJ1-2
ASTDQGELYGYT	TRBV7-9	TRBD1	once	TRBJ1-2
ASSVEGGGYEQY	TRBV9	-	-	TRBJ2-7
AIRREGGRNVYEQY	TRBV6-6	TRBD2	-	TRBJ2-7
ASSLIAGGLETQY	TRBV27	TRBD2	-	TRBJ2-5
ASSQVAGRETQY	TRBV4-3	-	-	TRBJ2-5
ASSSSGRSADTQY	TRBV9	TRBD2	-	TRBJ2-3
ASSQEGGHKETQY	TRBV4-3	-	-	TRBJ2-5
ASSLETGGYT	TRBV7-9	-	-	TRBJ1-2
ASGLGGADEQF	TRBV12-5	-	-	TRBJ2-1